These T cell receptor beta chains were read from a single sample in a study of shared clonotypes between healthy human individuals. Sequencing was performed with immunoSEQ multiplex PCR; in TCRdb, only in-frame clones are kept and a portion is missing. Of some 470,000 clones listed, over 65% were seen once; the top ten hold 10% to 15%. Input material: PBMCs. The source is a woman between 40 and 50 years old in good health. Some clones in this sample may be carry-over from other donors' samples. The CDR3 runs from the conserved cysteine through the conserved F or W. Each record gives: clone size, D gene, J gene, V gene, CDR3 length, CDR3 DNA, CDR3 protein. A D gene is named only where the DNA matches it firmly. The size entry is marked missing in some rows and otherwise reads once, few, many or a size class.

size: .; D: .; J: TRBJ2-3; V: TRBV19; length: 16; DNA: TGTGCCAGTAGTATCCCCCCAGGCCAGGGAGCTGATACGCAGTATTTT; CDR3: CASSIPPGQGADTQYF
size: .; D: .; J: TRBJ2-7; V: TRBV15; length: 14; DNA: TGTGCCACCAGCAGAGCCCCGCAGGACCTCGAGCAGTACTTC; CDR3: CATSRAPQDLEQYF
size: .; D: .; J: TRBJ1-2; V: TRBV28; length: 12; DNA: TGTGCCAGCAGTTTATACCAAGATGGCTACACCTTC; CDR3: CASSLYQDGYTF
size: .; D: TRBD1; J: TRBJ1-3; V: TRBV4-2; length: 16; DNA: TGTGCCAGCAGCCCCCGGGACAGGTTGTCCGGAAACACCATATATTTT; CDR3: CASSPRDRLSGNTIYF
size: .; D: TRBD2; J: TRBJ2-7; V: TRBV5-4; length: 15; DNA: TGTGCCAGCAGCAGGACTAGCGGAAGAACCTACGAGCAGTACTTC; CDR3: CASSRTSGRTYEQYF
size: .; D: TRBD2; J: TRBJ2-1; V: TRBV5-1; length: 14; DNA: TGCGCCAGCAGCGTTGATAGCGGGATGGCTGAGCAGTTCTTC; CDR3: CASSVDSGMAEQFF
size: .; D: .; J: TRBJ2-2; V: TRBV9; length: 16; DNA: TGTGCCAGCAGCGTAGAGGGGACCCCGAACACCGGGGAGCTGTTTTTT; CDR3: CASSVEGTPNTGELFF
size: .; D: .; J: TRBJ1-1; V: TRBV2; length: 15; DNA: TGTGCCAGCAGTGAAGGGGGGGCGCGCAACGCTGAAGCTTTCTTT; CDR3: CASSEGGARNAEAFF
size: .; D: .; J: TRBJ2-7; V: TRBV7-9; length: 13; DNA: TGTGCCAGCAGCTTCGGGTCCCCCTACGAGCAGTACTTC; CDR3: CASSFGSPYEQYF
size: .; D: TRBD2; J: TRBJ2-1; V: TRBV5-4; length: 15; DNA: TGTGCCAGCAGCCATAGCGGGAGCAACTACAATGAGCAGTTCTTC; CDR3: CASSHSGSNYNEQFF
size: .; D: .; J: TRBJ2-1; V: TRBV27; length: 13; DNA: TGTGCCAGCAGTTTAAGCAGGGGAAATGAGCAGTTCTTC; CDR3: CASSLSRGNEQFF
size: .; D: TRBD1; J: TRBJ2-3; V: TRBV7-3; length: 13; DNA: TGTGCCAGCAAACAGGGGGTTGGTGATACGCAGTATTTT; CDR3: CASKQGVGDTQYF
size: .; D: .; J: TRBJ1-3; V: TRBV6-6; length: 15; DNA: TGTGCCAGCAACTTACAGGGTAACTCTGGAAACACCATATATTTT; CDR3: CASNLQGNSGNTIYF
size: .; D: .; J: TRBJ2-1; V: TRBV29-1; length: 13; DNA: TGCAGCGCACAACGGGGGGCTTACAGTGAGCAGTTCTTC; CDR3: CSAQRGAYSEQFF
size: .; D: .; J: TRBJ2-1; V: TRBV7-2; length: 13; DNA: TGTGCCAGCAGCTTAGGTAGCGGAGGGGAGCAGTTCTTC; CDR3: CASSLGSGGEQFF
size: .; D: TRBD2; J: TRBJ2-1; V: TRBV28; length: 14; DNA: TGTGCCAGCAGTTTGAACGGGAGGGCCAATGAGCAGTTCTTC; CDR3: CASSLNGRANEQFF
size: few; D: .; J: TRBJ2-4; V: TRBV11-2; length: 13; DNA: TGTGCCAGCAGCCCCCACTGGGGAAACATTCAGTACTTC; CDR3: CASSPHWGNIQYF
size: .; D: .; J: TRBJ2-7; V: TRBV21-1; length: 14; DNA: TGTGCCAGCAGCAAAGTTGCGGGAGTAAGGGAGCAGTACTTC; CDR3: CASSKVAGVREQYF
size: .; D: TRBD2; J: TRBJ2-7; V: TRBV4-3; length: 17; DNA: TGCGCCAGCAGCCAAGAAACCCCTCTAGCGGGACGGAACGAGCAGTACTTC; CDR3: CASSQETPLAGRNEQYF
size: .; D: .; J: TRBJ2-5; V: TRBV5-6; length: 15; DNA: TGTGCCAGCAGCTTGGGCGGCAGAAGGGGACAGACCCAGTACTTC; CDR3: CASSLGGRRGQTQYF
size: .; D: .; J: TRBJ2-7; V: TRBV27; length: 12; DNA: TGTGCCAGCAGTTCGGTGGGGGGCGAGCAGTACTTC; CDR3: CASSSVGGEQYF
size: .; D: .; J: TRBJ2-7; V: TRBV18; length: 13; DNA: TGTGCCAGCTCACCAGTCACAGTCTACGAGCAGTACTTC; CDR3: CASSPVTVYEQYF
size: .; D: .; J: TRBJ1-1; V: TRBV2; length: 13; DNA: TGTGCCAGCATGAAGGTCTTATACACTGAAGCTTTCTTT; CDR3: CASMKVLYTEAFF
size: .; D: TRBD2; J: TRBJ2-7; V: TRBV10-3; length: 15; DNA: TGTGCCATCAGGGGCGGACTAGCGGGTTCCTACGAGCAGTACTTC; CDR3: CAIRGGLAGSYEQYF
size: .; D: TRBD2; J: TRBJ2-3; V: TRBV7-9; length: 14; DNA: TGTGCCAGCAGCTTAGGGCTAGCGGGCTATACGCAGTATTTT; CDR3: CASSLGLAGYTQYF
size: .; D: .; J: TRBJ2-7; V: TRBV13; length: 16; DNA: TGTGCCAGCAGCCCACTCGTTCCGGGGCAGGGGTACGAGCAGTACTTC; CDR3: CASSPLVPGQGYEQYF
size: .; D: TRBD1; J: TRBJ2-4; V: TRBV4-2; length: 16; DNA: TGTGCCAGCAGCCAACTCCCAACAGGGGGCGGAAACATTCAGTACTTC; CDR3: CASSQLPTGGGNIQYF
size: .; D: .; J: TRBJ1-4; V: TRBV7-3; length: 13; DNA: TGTGCCAGCAGCTTAGGACGAAATGAAAAACTGTTTTTT; CDR3: CASSLGRNEKLFF
size: .; D: .; J: TRBJ1-4; V: TRBV7-9; length: 13; DNA: TGTGCCAGCAGCAGAGGGGTGAATGAAAAACTGTTTTTT; CDR3: CASSRGVNEKLFF
size: .; D: .; J: TRBJ1-2; V: TRBV30; length: 13; DNA: TGTGCCTGGAGTGTAGGGGGGGGTGGTGGCTACACCTTC; CDR3: CAWSVGGGGGYTF
size: .; D: .; J: TRBJ2-7; V: TRBV19; length: 12; DNA: TGTGCCAGTAGTGGGTTAACCTACGAGCAGTACTTC; CDR3: CASSGLTYEQYF
size: .; D: .; J: TRBJ2-3; V: TRBV6-4; length: 14; DNA: TGTGCCAGCTCCGACCGGCACGGAGAGGATACGCAGTATTTT; CDR3: CASSDRHGEDTQYF
size: .; D: .; J: TRBJ1-1; V: TRBV11-3; length: 13; DNA: TGTGCCAGCAGCCGGACATCGAACACTGAAGCTTTCTTT; CDR3: CASSRTSNTEAFF
size: .; D: .; J: TRBJ2-7; V: TRBV13; length: 15; DNA: TGTGCCAGCAGCTTTCGTGAGGGGATTCGATACGAGCAGTACTTC; CDR3: CASSFREGIRYEQYF
size: .; D: .; J: TRBJ1-3; V: TRBV10-3; length: 12; DNA: TGTGCCATCAGACGGGCAAGAAACACCATATATTTT; CDR3: CAIRRARNTIYF
size: .; D: TRBD1; J: TRBJ2-7; V: TRBV11-1; length: 14; DNA: TGTGCCAGCAGCAAGGACAGGGACTCCTACGAGCAGTACTTC; CDR3: CASSKDRDSYEQYF
size: many; D: TRBD2; J: TRBJ2-3; V: TRBV29-1; length: 15; DNA: TGCAGCGCTCGTAGCGGGAGAGGTGGCACAGATACGCAGTATTTT; CDR3: CSARSGRGGTDTQYF
size: .; D: .; J: TRBJ2-7; V: TRBV15; length: 15; DNA: TGTGCCACCAGCAGGAGACTAGCAGAGGGGGCCGAGCAGTACTTC; CDR3: CATSRRLAEGAEQYF
size: .; D: TRBD1; J: TRBJ2-7; V: TRBV18; length: 14; DNA: TGTGCCAGCTCACCAACAGGGGGCCCCTACGAGCAGTACTTC; CDR3: CASSPTGGPYEQYF
size: .; D: TRBD1; J: TRBJ1-1; V: TRBV5-1; length: 15; DNA: TGCGCCAGCAGCAAGGGACAGAATGAAGGCACTGAAGCTTTCTTT; CDR3: CASSKGQNEGTEAFF
size: .; D: .; J: TRBJ2-7; V: TRBV7-9; length: 13; DNA: TGTGCCAGCAGCTTAGATAGGGCCCACGAGCAGTACTTC; CDR3: CASSLDRAHEQYF
size: .; D: TRBD2; J: TRBJ2-7; V: TRBV6-1; length: 15; DNA: TGTGCCAGCAATCCAGCGGGAGGACTGACATACGAGCAGTACTTC; CDR3: CASNPAGGLTYEQYF
size: many; D: .; J: TRBJ2-7; V: TRBV28; length: 16; DNA: TGTGCCAGCAGCCCCACGGGGTGGGACGGGTACTACGAGCAGTACTTC; CDR3: CASSPTGWDGYYEQYF
size: .; D: TRBD1; J: TRBJ2-7; V: TRBV6-5; length: 15; DNA: TGTGCCAGCAGTTACGCGGGGACAGGACTATACGAGCAGTACTTC; CDR3: CASSYAGTGLYEQYF
size: .; D: TRBD1; J: TRBJ2-2; V: TRBV29-1; length: 14; DNA: TGCAGCACATCCGGACAGGCGAACACCGGGGAGCTGTTTTTT; CDR3: CSTSGQANTGELFF
size: .; D: .; J: TRBJ2-3; V: TRBV27; length: 12; DNA: TGTGCCAGCAGTTTAGATAGAGATACGCAGTATTTT; CDR3: CASSLDRDTQYF
size: .; D: TRBD1; J: TRBJ1-4; V: TRBV30; length: 13; DNA: TGTGCCTGGAGTTCCGGGACAGGGGGTAAACTGTTTTTT; CDR3: CAWSSGTGGKLFF
size: many; D: TRBD1; J: TRBJ2-5; V: TRBV7-9; length: 16; DNA: TGTGCCAGCAGCTTAGATGGCGGACAGGGTCAAGAGACCCAGTACTTC; CDR3: CASSLDGGQGQETQYF
size: .; D: TRBD1; J: TRBJ2-7; V: TRBV19; length: 19; DNA: TGTGCCAGTAGTAAAGGGCCCTGGACAGGGACAATCAACCCCTACGAGCAGTACTTC; CDR3: CASSKGPWTGTINPYEQYF
size: .; D: TRBD2; J: TRBJ2-1; V: TRBV7-2; length: 19; DNA: TGTGCCAGCAGCTCGCCCCCACTACTAGCGGGAGGACTATACAATGAGCAGTTCTTC; CDR3: CASSSPPLLAGGLYNEQFF
size: few; D: .; J: TRBJ1-1; V: TRBV27; length: 17; DNA: TGTGCCAGCAGTTTACTGGGAGTGGGAGGGGGGAACACTGAAGCTTTCTTT; CDR3: CASSLLGVGGGNTEAFF
size: .; D: TRBD2; J: TRBJ2-1; V: TRBV6-6; length: 14; DNA: TGTGCCAGTTATAGCGGGAGCTCCTACAATGAGCAGTTCTTC; CDR3: CASYSGSSYNEQFF
size: few; D: .; J: TRBJ2-3; V: TRBV30; length: 14; DNA: TGTGCCTGGAGTGGGGGGACTAGCACAGATACGCAGTATTTT; CDR3: CAWSGGTSTDTQYF
size: .; D: TRBD2; J: TRBJ2-3; V: TRBV11-1; length: 15; DNA: TGTGCCAGCAGCTTAAACGGGAGGAGGTCAGATACGCAGTATTTT; CDR3: CASSLNGRRSDTQYF
size: .; D: TRBD1; J: TRBJ1-4; V: TRBV7-2; length: 17; DNA: TGTGCCAGCAGCTTAGCGTATGTCAGGGGGTCCCATGAAAAACTGTTTTTT; CDR3: CASSLAYVRGSHEKLFF
size: .; D: TRBD2; J: TRBJ2-3; V: TRBV6-6; length: 15; DNA: TGTGCCAGCAGGTGGACTAGCGGGAGGACAGATACGCAGTATTTT; CDR3: CASRWTSGRTDTQYF
size: .; D: .; J: TRBJ2-1; V: TRBV23-1; length: 14; DNA: TGCGCCAGCCTCCTAGCGAGAAGCTACAATGAGCAGTTCTTC; CDR3: CASLLARSYNEQFF
size: .; D: .; J: TRBJ1-1; V: TRBV11-2; length: 15; DNA: TGTGCCAGCAGCCCTTGGGCAGGAATGAACACTGAAGCTTTCTTT; CDR3: CASSPWAGMNTEAFF
size: .; D: TRBD2; J: TRBJ2-1; V: TRBV13; length: 14; DNA: TGTGCCAGCACCTCTAGCGGAGCCTACAATGAGCAGTTCTTC; CDR3: CASTSSGAYNEQFF